This T cell receptor (beta chain) is drawn from a study of technical replicates of blood from a handful of donors. TCRdb's table, derived via immunoSEQ multiplex PCR, lists solely in-frame clones and lacks some. The data show 60,000 to 85,000 clones, under 95% seen once. The CDR3 is 16 amino acids. With V trimmed by 5 bases and J by 0 bases, 1 base remained unmatched. Germline assignment: CDR1 SGHVS and CDR2 FNYEAQ. This clone was observed a single time. The sequenced sample consisted of T cells isolated from PBMCs. This chain uses TRBV7-6 with TRBJ2-1; TRBD2 matches at 13 bases. The TCR comes from a human donor in good health. CDR3 nucleotides: TGTGCCAGCAGCCGGACTAGCGGGAGCTCCTACAATGAGCAGTTCTTC. Translated: CASSRTSGSSYNEQFF.